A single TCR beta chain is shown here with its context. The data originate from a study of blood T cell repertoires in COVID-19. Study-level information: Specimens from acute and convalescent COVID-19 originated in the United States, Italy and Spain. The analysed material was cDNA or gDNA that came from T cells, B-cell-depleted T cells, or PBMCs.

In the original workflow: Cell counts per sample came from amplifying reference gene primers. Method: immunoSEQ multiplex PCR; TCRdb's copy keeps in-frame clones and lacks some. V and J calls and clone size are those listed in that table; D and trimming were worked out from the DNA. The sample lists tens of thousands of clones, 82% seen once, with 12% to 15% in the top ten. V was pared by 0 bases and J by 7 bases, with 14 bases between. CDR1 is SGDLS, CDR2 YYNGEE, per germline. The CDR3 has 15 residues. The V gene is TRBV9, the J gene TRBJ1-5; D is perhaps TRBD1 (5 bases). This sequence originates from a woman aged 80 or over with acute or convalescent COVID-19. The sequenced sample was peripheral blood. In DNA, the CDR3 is TGTGCCAGCAGCGTAGACGGGGGGTACCGGCAGCCCCAGCATTTT. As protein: CASSVDGGYRQPQHF.